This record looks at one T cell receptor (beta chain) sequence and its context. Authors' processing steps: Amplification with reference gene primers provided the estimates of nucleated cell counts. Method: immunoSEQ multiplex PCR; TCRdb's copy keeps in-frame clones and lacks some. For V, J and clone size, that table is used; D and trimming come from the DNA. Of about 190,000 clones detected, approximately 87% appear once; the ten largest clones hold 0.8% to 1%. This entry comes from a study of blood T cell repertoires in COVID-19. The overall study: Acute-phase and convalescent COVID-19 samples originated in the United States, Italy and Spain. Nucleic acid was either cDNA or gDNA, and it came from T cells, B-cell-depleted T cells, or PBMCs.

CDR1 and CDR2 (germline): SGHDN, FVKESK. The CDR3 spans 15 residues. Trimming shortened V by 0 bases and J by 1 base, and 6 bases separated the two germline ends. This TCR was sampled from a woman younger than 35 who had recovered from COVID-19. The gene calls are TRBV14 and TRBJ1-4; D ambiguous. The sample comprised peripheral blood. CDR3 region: CASSQDPGTNEKLFF. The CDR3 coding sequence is TGTGCCAGCAGCCAAGATCCGGGAACTAATGAAAAACTGTTTTTT.